This T cell receptor (beta chain) was found in a study of vaccination effects on CD4 cells after COVID-19. Findings and caveats of the study: Convalescent patients in the study were few, and early post-infection timepoints were absent. In the late period after vaccination, infection- and vaccine-induced clones contracted markedly.

The data were produced by immunoSEQ multiplex PCR, yet TCRdb's version contains in-frame clones alone and is incomplete. Seen here are roughly 70,000 clones, 76% observed once, and the top ten hold about 0.91%. Concerning this clone: The antigen is unknown.

Sequencing was preceded by expansion of antigen-specific CD4+ T cells with viral peptide pools in the ViraFEST assay. Isolation of CD4+ T cells took place after nine to ten days of culture. Each person got two doses of an mRNA SARS-CoV-2 vaccine, BNT162b2 or mRNA-1273. Every well housed two million PBMC, which grew in culture alongside about 9.9 IU/ml IL-2 and 10 ug/ml peptides. The sequence was collected from a human donor who received a COVID-19 vaccine. The sample in question was CD4+ T cells from PBMCs cultured with HCoV-OC43 spike peptides, obtained after COVID-19 vaccination. Subset meaning: HCoV-OC43 spike overlapping peptide pool stimulation.

The CDR3 DNA reads TGTGCCAGCTCACTATACAGAAGGAGCACAGATACGCAGTATTTT. Amino acid sequence: CASSLYRRSTDTQYF. The chain employs TRBV18 and TRBJ2-3; D is unresolved. CDR3 size: 15 residues. V shed 4 bases and J shed 0 bases, with 11 bases lying between them. CDR1 is KGHSH, CDR2 LQKENI, per germline.